One sample yielded the 5 T cell receptor beta chains listed below, sequenced in a study of patients and donors after allogeneic stem cell transplantation. MiXCR, applied by TCRdb to the RT-PCR reads, yields one record per CDR3 protein. Altogether some 150,000 distinct CDR3 sequences are present, about a third being singletons, with the ten largest covering around 50%. The sequenced material came from blood, either unsorted or a sorted T cell fraction (not recorded which). The origin of the receptors is a human donor who was either an allogeneic HSCT recipient or a stem cell or donor lymphocyte infusion donor (not recorded which). It is not recorded whose cells these are; they may come from a transplant donor.

This chain connects TRBV12-3 or TRBV12-4 to TRBJ2-1; 8 nucleotides line up with TRBD1. The CDR3 extends over 14 amino acids. The V segment lost 6 bases and the J segment 8 bases; nucleotides outside the gene matches: 9. CDR3 amino acids: CASSRQGLGDEQFF. CDR3 nucleotide sequence: TGTGCCAGCAGCAGACAGGGGTTGGGGGATGAGCAGTTCTTC.

V and J are TRBV6-2 or TRBV6-3 and TRBJ2-2; 11 bases agree with TRBD2. CDR1 MNHEY and CDR2 SVGEGT come from the germline V gene. CDR3 size: 17 residues. V lost 8 bases to trimming and J lost 4 bases; unmatched junction nucleotides: 12. CDR3 bases: TGTGCCAGCCTTCCCTTGGGACTAGCGGTTTTCACCGGGGAGCTGTTTTTT. Residues: CASLPLGLAVFTGELFF.

The CDR3 reads CASSYPSLLAASTDTQYF. The CDR3 DNA reads TGTGCCAGCAGTTACCCATCCCTTCTAGCGGCTAGCACAGATACGCAGTATTTT. The V and J genes are TRBV6-2 or TRBV6-3 and TRBJ2-3; 7 bases map to TRBD2. This CDR3 has 18 amino acids. The V gene end was trimmed by 2 bases and the J gene end by 0 bases; junction bases not matched to a gene: 11. Germline values: CDR1 MNHEY, CDR2 SVGEGT.

The gene calls are TRBV23-1 and TRBJ1-2, with D uncertain. TRBV23-1 is an open reading frame, and its role is uncertain. The CDR3 totals 15 residues. V lost 4 bases and J 8 bases, leaving 20 bases between the germline ends. CDR3 residues: CASSPLPGSLRGYTF. The CDR3 coding sequence is TGCGCCAGCAGTCCTCTCCCCGGGTCCCTACGGGGCTACACCTTC.

This clonotype has just a few counts. This sequence joins TRBV9 and TRBJ1-6; D remains unclear. CDR1 and CDR2 from the germline V gene are SGDLS and YYNGEE. V lost 3 bases and J 0 bases, leaving 13 bases between the germline ends. This CDR3 is 17 amino acids long. CDR3 nucleotides: TGTGCCAGCAGCGCAGAAGGAGAGTTCTCCTATAATTCACCCCTCCACTTT. Its protein product is CASSAEGEFSYNSPLHF.